The clone carrying this T cell receptor beta chain was seen a few times. The entry originates in a study of blood T cell repertoires in COVID-19. Clones were read by immunoSEQ multiplex PCR, and TCRdb kept only the in-frame ones, dropping some. This sample has about 50,000 clones; 86% occur once, and the top ten carry roughly 2.1%. The CDR3 contains 16 residues. Germline V gene lookup returns CDR1 LGHDT and CDR2 YNNKEL (reference sequence). V trimming: 2 bases; J trimming: 0 bases; junction bases outside the gene matches: 4. The clonotype was recovered from a woman between 55 and 75 years old with acute or convalescent COVID-19. This chain connects TRBV3-1 (or the pseudogene TRBV3-2) to TRBJ2-1; 7 bases align to TRBD2. The sequenced sample consisted of peripheral blood. This CDR3 is CASSQTSAFSYNEQFF. CDR3 sequence (DNA): TGTGCCAGCAGCCAAACTAGCGCTTTCTCCTACAATGAGCAGTTCTTC.